Listed below are T cell receptor beta chains from one sample, sequenced in a study of OX40 agonist ivuxolimab in advanced cancers. Only in-frame clones appear in the TCRdb table, and some are missing; sequencing was by immunoSEQ multiplex PCR. The sample lists under 100,000 clones, 80% to 95% seen once, with roughly 0.6% in the top ten. Specimen: CD4+ or CD8+ T cells sorted from blood, collected in a trial of the OX40 agonist ivuxolimab. These TCRs come from an adult with an advanced solid tumor such as melanoma, head and neck, liver or kidney cancer. The CDR3 runs from the conserved cysteine through the conserved F or W. Each record gives: J gene, D gene, V gene, clone size, CDR3 DNA, CDR3 protein. The D gene is left open where the match is weak. Not all rows give a size; the values are once, few, many and, for expanded clones, a class.

>TRBJ2-5|TRBD1|TRBV7-8|few
TGTGCCAGCAGCTTACAGGGGACAGGGGGCGGAGAGACCCAGTACTTC
CASSLQGTGGGETQYF
>TRBJ1-1|.|TRBV7-3|.
TGTGCCAGCAGCAACGGGCCGAAAGCTTTCTTT
CASSNGPKAFF
>TRBJ2-1|TRBD2|TRBV25-1|once
TGTGCCAGCAGTGAATCCAGCGGGAGCTACAATGAGCAGTTCTTC
CASSESSGSYNEQFF
>TRBJ1-3|TRBD1|TRBV5-1|few
TGCGCCAGCAGCTGGGGGAAACAGGGGGACACTGGAAACACCATATATTTT
CASSWGKQGDTGNTIYF
>TRBJ1-5|.|TRBV30|few
TGTGCCTGGTCGGGGTTGGGGGATCAGCCCCAGCATTTT
CAWSGLGDQPQHF
>TRBJ1-2|.|TRBV11-2|.
TGTGCCACTCTACTCGGGGAGAGGGGCTACACCTTC
CATLLGERGYTF
>TRBJ2-3|.|TRBV7-3|.
TGTGCCAGCAGCTTGTACGGCGATACGCAGTATTTT
CASSLYGDTQYF
>TRBJ2-5|TRBD2|TRBV9|.
TGTGCCAGCAGCCTTACTAGCGGCCAAGAGACCCAGTACTTC
CASSLTSGQETQYF
>TRBJ2-7|.|TRBV5-1|.
TGCGCCAGCAGCTTGGATCGGGTCGGATCCTACGAGCAGTACTTC
CASSLDRVGSYEQYF
>TRBJ1-2|.|TRBV7-8|.
TGTGCCAGCAGCTTACCCCCCCAGGGTCCGGGCCAGATAGGCTACACCTTC
CASSLPPQGPGQIGYTF
>TRBJ1-5|.|TRBV21-1|.
TGTGCCAGCAGCACCATGGAAGGACAGACCACCCCTAATCAGCCCCAGCATTTT
CASSTMEGQTTPNQPQHF
>TRBJ2-1|TRBD2|TRBV7-3|once
TGTGCCAGCAGCCAAGGACTAGCGGGAGTCCATGAGCAGTTCTTC
CASSQGLAGVHEQFF
>TRBJ2-5|TRBD1|TRBV6-1|.
TGTGCCAGCGCAGGGGGCCTGGCCGGTGAGACCCAGTACTTC
CASAGGLAGETQYF
>TRBJ1-1|.|TRBV5-4|.
TGTGCCAGCAGCTTGCGACAGAGGAACACTGAAGCTTTCTTT
CASSLRQRNTEAFF
>TRBJ2-5|.|TRBV28|.
TGTGCCAGCAGTTTACCGGGCGGCGAGACCCAGTACTTC
CASSLPGGETQYF
>TRBJ2-3|.|TRBV29-1|.
TGCAGCGTCCTTAGCACCGATACGCAGTATTTT
CSVLSTDTQYF
>TRBJ2-6|.|TRBV6-5|.
TGTGCCAGCAGCCTTGACCACTTAGGTGCCAACGTCCTGACTTTC
CASSLDHLGANVLTF
>TRBJ1-2|.|TRBV19|.
TGTGCCAGTAGTATATCCGGGACTCAGGACTATGGCTACACCTTC
CASSISGTQDYGYTF
>TRBJ2-1|TRBD1|TRBV9|.
TGTGCCAGCAGCAGGACCACAGGGGGACTCGCGAATGAGCAGTTCTTC
CASSRTTGGLANEQFF
>TRBJ2-1|.|TRBV7-2|.
TGTGCCAGCAGCTTGGGACCGCACAATGAGCAGTTCTTC
CASSLGPHNEQFF
>TRBJ2-3|.|TRBV20-1|.
TGCAGTGCTAGAGTGAACACGCAGTATTTT
CSARVNTQYF
>TRBJ2-7|TRBD1|TRBV7-2|.
TGTGCCAGCAGCGTATACAGGGGGGCCTACGAGCAGTACTTC
CASSVYRGAYEQYF
>TRBJ1-4|.|TRBV15|few
TGTGCCACCAACCCGCAGGGACGAACTAATGAAAAACTGTTTTTT
CATNPQGRTNEKLFF
>TRBJ2-1|.|TRBV5-4|.
TGTGCCAGCAGCTTGGGGCTAGCGGAGCAGTTCTTC
CASSLGLAEQFF
>TRBJ1-4|.|TRBV11-3|.
TGTGCCAGCAGCTTCGGGTACGGCGGGCTGGTAGAAAAACTGTTTTTT
CASSFGYGGLVEKLFF
>TRBJ1-5|.|TRBV18|once
TGTGCCAGCTCACCAGGCTCCGGTGTGGTTCAGCCCCAGCATTTT
CASSPGSGVVQPQHF
>TRBJ1-2|.|TRBV30|.
TGTGCCTCATCGTGGAGGAACTATGGCTACACCTTC
CASSWRNYGYTF
>TRBJ2-2|.|TRBV19|.
TGTGCCAGTAGTATGGGCCCCGGGGTCCCCCCCGGGGAGCTGTTTTTT
CASSMGPGVPPGELFF
>TRBJ2-2|TRBD1|TRBV6-1|.
TGTGCCAGCAGTGAGGACAGGGGACCTTACACCGGGGAGCTGTTTTTT
CASSEDRGPYTGELFF
>TRBJ2-7|.|TRBV28|.
TGTGCCAGCAGTCTTAACGGGGCCCACGAGCAGTACTTC
CASSLNGAHEQYF
>TRBJ1-1|.|TRBV10-3|.
TGTGCCATCAGAGAGAACACTGAAGCTTTCTTT
CAIRENTEAFF
>TRBJ2-2|.|TRBV2|.
TGTGCCAGCAGTGAATTCGGCAGGGGGGTCGGGGAGCTGTTTTTT
CASSEFGRGVGELFF
>TRBJ2-7|TRBD1|TRBV19|once
TGTGCCACTAGGAATGGACAGGGAGGATCCTACGAGCAGTACTTC
CATRNGQGGSYEQYF
>TRBJ1-1|TRBD1|TRBV28|once
TGTGCCAGCAGTTCCATCGGGCAGGGGGCAAAGAACACTGAAGCTTTCTTT
CASSSIGQGAKNTEAFF
>TRBJ1-6|.|TRBV5-1|once
TGCGCCAGCAGCTTGGGGCAGGGACAAGTTGCCTCACCCCTCCACTTT
CASSLGQGQVASPLHF
>TRBJ2-7|TRBD1|TRBV30|.
TGTGCCTGGAGTATACAGGGGTCACAAGAGCAGTACTTC
CAWSIQGSQEQYF
>TRBJ2-7|.|TRBV30|.
TGTGCCTGGAGTGTAGGCCGAAACTACGAGCAGTACTTC
CAWSVGRNYEQYF
>TRBJ2-7|.|TRBV4-1|once
TGCGCCAGCAGCCAAACACGGGGAACTCTCTACGAGCAGTACTTC
CASSQTRGTLYEQYF
>TRBJ1-2|.|TRBV30|.
TGTGCCTGGAGTGGGCCGGGAGGCGGCTATGGCTACACCTTC
CAWSGPGGGYGYTF
>TRBJ2-7|.|TRBV4-1|few
TGCGCCAGCAGCCAACCACCCACGGGACTCATCTCCTACGAGCAGTACTTC
CASSQPPTGLISYEQYF